This passage covers 5 T cell receptor beta chains from one sample sequenced in a study of shared clonotypes between healthy human individuals (TCRdb year 2020). For the CD8 naive samples, CD45RO-negative cells were positively selected for CCR7, yielding a CD45RA+CCR7+ population from which TemRA cells were excluded. Library preparation employed the immunoSEQ multiplex PCR assay. In TCRdb, the immuneACCESS table is reduced to in-frame sequences with V and J assigned. These tables do not hold every clone; where another copy was compared, an unresolved V gene accounts for under half, and the others remain unexplained. In this sample the table shows 650,000 to 800,000 clones, about 92% of which occur a single time. 24% of the sample lies in the top ten. Sequencing was performed on naive CD8+ T cells sorted from blood. In the paper's terms, the cell subset or site label means: CD45RA+CCR7+. These receptor sequences come from a man younger than 45 in good health.

This chain joins TRBV11-2 and TRBJ1-1; D perhaps matches TRBD1 (5 bases). Trimming removed 0 bases at V and 0 bases at J, with 14 bases between. The length of the CDR3 is 17 residues. Germline assignment: CDR1 SGHAT and CDR2 FQNNGV. The CDR3 sequence is CASSLDLGRGMNTEAFF. CDR3 DNA sequence: TGTGCCAGCAGCTTAGATCTGGGTAGGGGAATGAACACTGAAGCTTTCTTT.

The chain links TRBV4-1 to TRBJ1-4; the D is unclear. Germline V gene data show CDR1 as MGHRA and CDR2 as YSYEKL. The CDR3 has 16 amino acids. V shed 0 bases and J shed 8 bases, with 16 bases lying between them. The CDR3 here is CASSQDLDWAGEKLFF. The CDR3, as DNA: TGCGCCAGCAGCCAAGATCTCGACTGGGCGGGCGAAAAACTGTTTTTT.

The chain is built from TRBV19 and TRBJ2-7, with a tentative D call TRBD2 (5 bases). Germline CDR1 is LNHDA and CDR2 is SQIVND (reference sequence). Trimming removed 3 bases at V and 3 bases at J, with 9 bases between. The CDR3 loop spans 13 amino acids. CDR3 sequence: CASSIFAGYEQYF. The CDR3 DNA sequence: TGTGCCAGTAGTATTTTTGCGGGCTACGAGCAGTACTTC. The full variable domain, its missing parts supplied by reference TRBV19 and TRBJ2-7, is DGGITQSPKYLFRKEGQNVTLSCEQNLNHDAMYWYRQDPGQGLRLIYYSQIVNDFQKGDIAEGYSVSREKKESFPLTVTSAQKNPTAFYLCASSIFAGYEQYFGPGTRLTVT.

The chain is built from TRBV19 and TRBJ2-1; 8 bases are a match to TRBD1. The CDR3 contains 14 residues. V lost 3 bases, J lost 3 bases, and 1 base stayed unmatched. From germline, CDR1 is LNHDA and CDR2 SQIVND (reference sequence). The chain's CDR3 is CASSMGQDYNEQFF. The CDR3 bases are TGTGCCAGTAGTATGGGACAGGACTACAATGAGCAGTTCTTC.

The gene calls are TRBV4-1 and TRBJ2-7, with D perhaps TRBD2 (6 bases). There are 15 residues in the CDR3. The germline V and J ends were trimmed by 0 bases and 0 bases, with 9 bases remaining between them. Looked up from germline, CDR1 is MGHRA and CDR2 is YSYEKL. CDR3 in DNA: TGCGCCAGCAGCCAAGATTCCGGGAGCTCCTACGAGCAGTACTTC. It yields the protein CASSQDSGSSYEQYF.